Presented here are 2 T cell receptor beta chains from one specimen sequenced in a study of cytomegalovirus exposure and HLA in healthy donors. Amplification used 60 Vbeta primers and 13 Jbeta primers. TCRdb's copy holds only in-frame clones and misses some; the assay was immunoSEQ multiplex PCR. The table lists roughly 200,000 clones, around 75% of them singletons. Sequenced input: PBMCs. The receptor set was obtained from a woman in her twenties or thirties in good health and CMV-seronegative.

In this sample, this clone turned up a few times. The chain carries TRBV19 and TRBJ2-7; a weak D match, TRBD1 (5 bases). This CDR3 has 16 residues. Germline loops: CDR1 LNHDA, CDR2 SQIVND (reference sequence). The V end was cut by 3 bases, the J end by 5 bases, with 20 bases between. The CDR3 nucleotides are TGTGCCAGTAGTATTTCTCACAGGCGCCAGGTGAACGAGCAGTACTTC. This gives the protein CASSISHRRQVNEQYF.

The gene calls are TRBV4-1 and TRBJ2-7, with 9 positions matching TRBD1. The germline V gene encodes CDR1 MGHRA and CDR2 YSYEKL. After removal of 1 base from V and 0 bases from J, the junction contained 7 bases not matched to a gene. There are 17 residues in the CDR3. The chain's CDR3 is CASSQGGGQGDSYEQYF. The CDR3, as DNA: TGCGCCAGCAGCCAAGGGGGGGGACAGGGTGACTCCTACGAGCAGTACTTC.